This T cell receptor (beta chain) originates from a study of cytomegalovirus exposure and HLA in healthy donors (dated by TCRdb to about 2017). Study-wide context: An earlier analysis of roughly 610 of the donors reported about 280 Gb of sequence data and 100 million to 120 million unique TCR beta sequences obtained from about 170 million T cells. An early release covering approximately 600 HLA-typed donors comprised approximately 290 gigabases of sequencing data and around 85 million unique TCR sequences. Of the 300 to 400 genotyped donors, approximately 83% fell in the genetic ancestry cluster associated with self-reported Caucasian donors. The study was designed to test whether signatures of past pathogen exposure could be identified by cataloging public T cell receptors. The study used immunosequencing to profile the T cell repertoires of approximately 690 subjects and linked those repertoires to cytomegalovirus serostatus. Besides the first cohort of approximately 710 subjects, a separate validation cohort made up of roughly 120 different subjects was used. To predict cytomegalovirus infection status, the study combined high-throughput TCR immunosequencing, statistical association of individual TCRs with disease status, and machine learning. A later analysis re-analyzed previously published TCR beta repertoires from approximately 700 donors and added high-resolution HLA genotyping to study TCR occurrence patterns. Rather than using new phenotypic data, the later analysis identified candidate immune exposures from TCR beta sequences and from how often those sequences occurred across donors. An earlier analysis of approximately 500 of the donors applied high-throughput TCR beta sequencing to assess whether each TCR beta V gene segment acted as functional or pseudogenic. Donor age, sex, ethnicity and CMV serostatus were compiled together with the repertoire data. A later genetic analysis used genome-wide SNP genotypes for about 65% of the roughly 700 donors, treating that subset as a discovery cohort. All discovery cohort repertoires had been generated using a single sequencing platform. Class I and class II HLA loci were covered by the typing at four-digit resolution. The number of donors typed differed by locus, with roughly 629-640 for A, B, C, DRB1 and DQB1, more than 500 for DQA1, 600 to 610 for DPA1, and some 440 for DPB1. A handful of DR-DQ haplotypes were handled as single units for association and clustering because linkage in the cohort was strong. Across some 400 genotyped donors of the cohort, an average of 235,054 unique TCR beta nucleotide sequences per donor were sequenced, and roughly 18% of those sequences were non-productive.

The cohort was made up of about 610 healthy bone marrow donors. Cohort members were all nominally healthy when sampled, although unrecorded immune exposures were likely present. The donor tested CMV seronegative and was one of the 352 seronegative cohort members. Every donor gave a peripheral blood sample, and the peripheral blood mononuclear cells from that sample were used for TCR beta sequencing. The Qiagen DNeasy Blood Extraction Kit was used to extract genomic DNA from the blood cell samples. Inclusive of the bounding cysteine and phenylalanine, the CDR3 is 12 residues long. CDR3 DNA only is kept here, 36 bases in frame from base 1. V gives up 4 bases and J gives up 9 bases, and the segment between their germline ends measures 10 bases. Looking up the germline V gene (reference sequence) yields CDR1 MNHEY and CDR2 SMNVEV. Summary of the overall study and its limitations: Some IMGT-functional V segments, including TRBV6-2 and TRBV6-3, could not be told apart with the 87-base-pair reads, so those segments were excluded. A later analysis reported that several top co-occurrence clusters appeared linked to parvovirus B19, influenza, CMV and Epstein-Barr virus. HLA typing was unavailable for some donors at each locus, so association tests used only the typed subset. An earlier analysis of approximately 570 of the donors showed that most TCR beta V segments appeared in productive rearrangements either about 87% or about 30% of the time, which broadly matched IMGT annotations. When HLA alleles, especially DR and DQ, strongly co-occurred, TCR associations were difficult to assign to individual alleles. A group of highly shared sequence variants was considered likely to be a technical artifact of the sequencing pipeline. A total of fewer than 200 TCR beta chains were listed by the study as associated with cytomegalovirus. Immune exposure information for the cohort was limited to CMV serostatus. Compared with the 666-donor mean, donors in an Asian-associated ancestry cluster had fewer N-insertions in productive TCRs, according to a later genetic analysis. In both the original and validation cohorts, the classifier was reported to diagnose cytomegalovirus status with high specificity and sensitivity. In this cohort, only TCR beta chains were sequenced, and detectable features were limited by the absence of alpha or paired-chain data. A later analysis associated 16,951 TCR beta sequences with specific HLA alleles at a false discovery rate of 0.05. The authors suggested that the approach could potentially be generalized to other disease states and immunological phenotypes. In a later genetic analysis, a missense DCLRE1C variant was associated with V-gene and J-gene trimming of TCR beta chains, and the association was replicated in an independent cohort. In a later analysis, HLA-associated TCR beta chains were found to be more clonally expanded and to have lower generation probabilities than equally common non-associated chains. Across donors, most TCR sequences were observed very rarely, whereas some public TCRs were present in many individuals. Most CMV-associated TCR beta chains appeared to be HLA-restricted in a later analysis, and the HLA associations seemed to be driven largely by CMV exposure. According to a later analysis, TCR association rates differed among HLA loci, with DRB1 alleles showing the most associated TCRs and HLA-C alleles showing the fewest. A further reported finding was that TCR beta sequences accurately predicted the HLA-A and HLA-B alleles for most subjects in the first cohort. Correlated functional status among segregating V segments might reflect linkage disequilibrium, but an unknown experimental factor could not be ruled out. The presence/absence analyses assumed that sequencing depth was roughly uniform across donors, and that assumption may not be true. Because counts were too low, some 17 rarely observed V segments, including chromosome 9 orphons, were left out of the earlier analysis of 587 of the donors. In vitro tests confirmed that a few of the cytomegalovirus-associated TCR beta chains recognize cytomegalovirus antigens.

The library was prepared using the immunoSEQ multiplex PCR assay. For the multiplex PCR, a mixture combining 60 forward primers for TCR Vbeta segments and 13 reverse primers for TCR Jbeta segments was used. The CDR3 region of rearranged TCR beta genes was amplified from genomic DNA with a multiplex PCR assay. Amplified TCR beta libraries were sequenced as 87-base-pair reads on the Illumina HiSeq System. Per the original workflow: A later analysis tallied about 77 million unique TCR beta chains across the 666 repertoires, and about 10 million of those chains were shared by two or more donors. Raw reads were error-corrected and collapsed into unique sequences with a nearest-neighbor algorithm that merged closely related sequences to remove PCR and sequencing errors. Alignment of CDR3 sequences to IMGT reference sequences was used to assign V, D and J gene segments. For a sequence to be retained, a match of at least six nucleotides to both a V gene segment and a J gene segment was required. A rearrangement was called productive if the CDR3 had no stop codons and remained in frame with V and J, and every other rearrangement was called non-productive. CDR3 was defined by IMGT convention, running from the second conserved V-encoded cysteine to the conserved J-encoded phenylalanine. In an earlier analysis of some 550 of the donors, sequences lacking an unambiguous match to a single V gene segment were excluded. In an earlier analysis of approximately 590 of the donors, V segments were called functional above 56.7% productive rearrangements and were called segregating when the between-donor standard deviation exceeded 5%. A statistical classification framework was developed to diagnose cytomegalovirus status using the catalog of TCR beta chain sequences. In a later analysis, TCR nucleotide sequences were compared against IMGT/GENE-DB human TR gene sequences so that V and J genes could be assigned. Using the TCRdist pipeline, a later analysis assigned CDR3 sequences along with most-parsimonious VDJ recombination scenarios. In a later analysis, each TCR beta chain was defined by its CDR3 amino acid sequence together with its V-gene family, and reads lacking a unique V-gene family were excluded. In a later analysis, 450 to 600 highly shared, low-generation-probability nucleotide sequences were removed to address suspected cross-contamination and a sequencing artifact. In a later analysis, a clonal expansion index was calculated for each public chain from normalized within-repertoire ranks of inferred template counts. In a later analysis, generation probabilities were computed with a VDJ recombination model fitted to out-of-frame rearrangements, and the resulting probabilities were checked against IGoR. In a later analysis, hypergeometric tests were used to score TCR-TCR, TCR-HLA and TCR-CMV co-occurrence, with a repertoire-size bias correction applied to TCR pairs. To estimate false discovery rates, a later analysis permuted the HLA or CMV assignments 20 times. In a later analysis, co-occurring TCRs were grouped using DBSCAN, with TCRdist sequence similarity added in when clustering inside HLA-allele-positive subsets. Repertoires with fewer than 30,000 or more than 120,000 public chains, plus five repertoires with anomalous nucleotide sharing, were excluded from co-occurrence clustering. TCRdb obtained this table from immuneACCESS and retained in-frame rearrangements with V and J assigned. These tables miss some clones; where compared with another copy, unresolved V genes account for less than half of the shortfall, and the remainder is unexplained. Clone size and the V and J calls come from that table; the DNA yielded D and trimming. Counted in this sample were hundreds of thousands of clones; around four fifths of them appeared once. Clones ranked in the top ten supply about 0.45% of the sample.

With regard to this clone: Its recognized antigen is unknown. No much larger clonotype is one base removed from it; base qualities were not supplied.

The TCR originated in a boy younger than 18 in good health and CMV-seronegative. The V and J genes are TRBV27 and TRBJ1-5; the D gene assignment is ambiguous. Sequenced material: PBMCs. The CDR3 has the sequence CASSSPGGPQHF. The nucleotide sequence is TGTGCCAGCAGTTCCCCAGGAGGGCCCCAGCATTTT.